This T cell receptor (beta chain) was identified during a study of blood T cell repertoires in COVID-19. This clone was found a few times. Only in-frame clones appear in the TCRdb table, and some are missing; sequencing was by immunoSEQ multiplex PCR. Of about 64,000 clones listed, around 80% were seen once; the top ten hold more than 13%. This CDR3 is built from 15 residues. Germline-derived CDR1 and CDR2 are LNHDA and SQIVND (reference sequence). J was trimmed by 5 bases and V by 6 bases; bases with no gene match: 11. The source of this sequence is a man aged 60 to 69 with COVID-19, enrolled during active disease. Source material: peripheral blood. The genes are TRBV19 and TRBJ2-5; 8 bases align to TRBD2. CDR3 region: CASSPPGGGRETQYF. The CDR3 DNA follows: TGTGCCAGTAGCCCCCCTGGCGGGGGGAGGGAGACCCAGTACTTC.